These 14 T cell receptor beta chains share one sample of origin, sequenced in a study of CD8+ T cells in alopecia areata. Noted treatment: oral pan-JAK inhibitor, 5-10 mg twice daily. Sequencing relied on a cDNA template that was reverse transcribed from extracted RNA. Here immunoSEQ multiplex PCR was the method, and the copy in TCRdb shows in-frame clones only, minus some. The sample holds some 200,000 clones, 40% to 45% seen once. Here the sequenced sample was CD4+ T cells sorted from blood, taken at roughly week 36, from a patient treated with tofacitinib. The source of these receptors is a human donor with alopecia areata.

V and J are TRBV29-1 and TRBJ2-1; a possible D gene is TRBD2 (5 bases). The CDR3 covers 12 residues. The ends were cut back, 6 bases at V and 7 bases at J, with 13 bases in the middle. Germline CDR1 reads SQVTM; CDR2 reads ANQGSEA. This CDR3 is CSVAILANEQFF. The CDR3 nucleotides read TGCAGCGTCGCGATCCTAGCAAATGAGCAGTTCTTC.

V is TRBV5-1 and J is TRBJ2-7; D uncertain. This CDR3 has 16 residues. Trimming stripped 0 bases from V and 2 bases from J, with 15 bases between. Germline CDR1 is SGHRS and CDR2 is YFSETQ. The CDR3 DNA follows: TGCGCCAGCAGCTTGGCCCCGGGCCCCATAACCTACGAGCAGTACTTC. This translates into CASSLAPGPITYEQYF.

This chain joins TRBV29-1 and TRBJ2-4, with D maybe TRBD2 (5 bases). This CDR3 spans 14 amino acids. The germline gives CDR1 SQVTM, CDR2 ANQGSEA. Between the trimmed V and J ends, which lost 6 bases and 0 bases, there was a span of 12 bases. CDR3 in amino acids: CSVPDSQAKNIQYF. As DNA, the CDR3 is TGCAGCGTACCGGACTCTCAAGCCAAAAACATTCAGTACTTC.

This clone occurred once. This chain's CDR3 is CASSVVGAAAANVLTF. Written as DNA, the CDR3 is TGTGCCAGCAGCGTAGTCGGGGCCGCAGCCGCCAACGTCCTGACTTTC. The chain carries TRBV9 and TRBJ2-6, with D perhaps assigned TRBD1 or TRBD2 (5 bases each). The germline V gene encodes CDR1 SGDLS and CDR2 YYNGEE. The CDR3 contains 16 residues. The V and J ends lost 0 bases and 7 bases respectively, with 14 bases between them.

This clone was found a few times. V gene TRBV7-9 combines with J gene TRBJ2-5; D might be TRBD2 (5 bases). The CDR3 is 13 amino acids. V was pared by 8 bases and J by 3 bases, with 13 bases between. CDR1 is SEHNR, CDR2 FQNEAQ, per germline (reference sequence). This CDR3 reads CASAEPGKETQYF. The CDR3 DNA reads TGTGCCAGCGCCGAACCCGGGAAAGAGACCCAGTACTTC.

This clone was seen more than once but under ten times. This rearrangement joins TRBV28 to TRBJ2-1; 8 bases fit TRBD2. Germline-derived CDR1 and CDR2 are MDHEN and SYDVKM. V gave up 7 bases and J gave up 5 bases; unmatched junction bases: 10. There are 15 residues in the CDR3. This chain's CDR3 is CASTKLGTSNNEQFF. CDR3 DNA sequence: TGTGCCAGCACTAAACTCGGGACTAGTAACAATGAGCAGTTCTTC.

The chain uses TRBV2 and TRBJ2-7; the match to TRBD2 covers 7 bases. Germline V gene sequence: CDR1 SNHLY, CDR2 FYNNEI. Trimming cost V 0 bases and J 2 bases; bases outside gene matches: 4. The CDR3 has 15 amino acids. The CDR3 DNA reads TGTGCCAGCAGTGAAGCGATGGGGGGGGCCTACGAGCAGTACTTC. Protein product: CASSEAMGGAYEQYF.

This chain uses TRBV4-2 with TRBJ2-5; 11 bases are shared with TRBD2. CDR3 length: 16 amino acids. With V trimmed by 5 bases and J by 4 bases, 9 bases remained unmatched. Germline lookup yields CDR1 LGHNA and CDR2 YNFKEQ. The CDR3 DNA is TGTGCCAGCAGCGCGCTAGCGGGAGGAGGTGTAGAGACCCAGTACTTC. Its translation is CASSALAGGGVETQYF.

The J gene is TRBJ1-2, the V gene TRBV4-1; TRBD1 might be the D (5 bases). The CDR3 is made up of 15 amino acids. V was trimmed by 0 bases and J by 12 bases, leaving 20 bases between them. CDR1 and CDR2 from the germline V gene are MGHRA and YSYEKL. The DNA of the CDR3 is TGCGCCAGCAGCCAAGATCACGCAGGGTATATGGCTAACACCTTC. Translated: CASSQDHAGYMANTF.

The V gene is TRBV29-1, the J gene TRBJ1-2; 8 bases map to TRBD1. The CDR3 consists of 13 residues. Germline V gene sequence: CDR1 SQVTM, CDR2 ANQGSEA. Germline trimming cut 6 bases from V and 2 bases from J; bases unmatched to any gene: 5. Here the CDR3 reads CSVMGDRNYGYTF. The CDR3 DNA reads as TGCAGCGTAATGGGGGACAGGAACTATGGCTACACCTTC.

This clone occurred once. The chain is built from TRBV19 and TRBJ2-6, with D uncertain. The V end was cut by 4 bases, the J end by 0 bases, with 10 bases between. The CDR3 runs 16 residues. Germline CDR1 is LNHDA and CDR2 is SQIVND (reference sequence). Here the CDR3 reads CASSTGSYSGANVLTF. CDR3 coding DNA: TGTGCCAGTAGTACAGGTTCTTACTCTGGGGCCAACGTCCTGACTTTC.

This clone was seen a few times. For the CDR3, the DNA is TGTGCCAGCAGTCCCGGGCATTCATTTGAAAAACTGTTTTTT. This translates into CASSPGHSFEKLFF. J is TRBJ1-4 and V is TRBV5-8; no clear D gene. This CDR3 comprises 14 residues. Germline CDR1 and CDR2: SGHTS and YDEGEE. V lost 5 bases to trimming and J lost 7 bases, with 15 bases between them.

The rearrangement uses TRBV5-4 and TRBJ2-2; D uncertain. Germline V gene data show CDR1 as SGHNT and CDR2 as YYREEE (reference sequence). This CDR3 has 14 residues. Deletions cut 2 bases from V and 5 bases from J, with 10 bases between. The CDR3 is CASSLQGGTGELFF. Written as DNA, the CDR3 is TGTGCCAGCAGCTTACAAGGTGGAACCGGGGAGCTGTTTTTT.

The table lists this clone with a few counts. The rearrangement uses TRBV28 and TRBJ1-2; TRBD1 might be the D (5 bases). The V and J ends lost 6 bases and 4 bases respectively, with 15 bases between them. There are 14 residues in the CDR3. Germline V gene lookup returns CDR1 MDHEN and CDR2 SYDVKM. CDR3 region: CASRQAGTGYGYTF. The CDR3 DNA reads as TGTGCCAGCAGACAGGCCGGCACCGGCTATGGCTACACCTTC.